This TCR beta chain was sequenced during a study of shared clonotypes between healthy human individuals. Germline assignment: CDR1 SGHRS and CDR2 YFSETQ. V was trimmed by 7 bases and J by 0 bases, leaving 14 bases between them. The CDR3 extends over 14 amino acids. Produced via immunoSEQ multiplex PCR; TCRdb's table is partial and in-frame only. Of about 510,000 clones listed, 60% to 85% were seen once; the top ten hold 10% to 15%. This clonotype was sampled from a woman aged 40 to 55 in good health. Some clones in this sample may be carry-over from other donors' samples. The J gene is TRBJ2-7, the V gene TRBV5-1; D not resolved. Sequenced sample: PBMCs. In DNA, the CDR3 is TGCGCCAGCCTGGCGGAGCCAAGCTCCTACGAGCAGTACTTC. It codes for CASLAEPSSYEQYF.